This T cell receptor beta chain was sequenced for a study of OX40 agonist ivuxolimab in advanced cancers. On this clone itself: Its specificity is unknown.

Whole-study findings and limits: Near-lowest levels of clonal expansion characterized partial responders at 0.1-3.0 mg/kg. At 0.1 to 3.0 mg/kg and by week 6, CD4+ and CD8+ T cells in the blood had expanded clonally.

V lost 0 bases and J 6 bases, leaving 12 bases between the germline ends. Looked up from germline, CDR1 is LGHNA and CDR2 is YSLEER. The CDR3 covers 15 residues. TCRdb's table, derived via immunoSEQ multiplex PCR, lists solely in-frame clones and lacks some. The sample shows 65,000 to 80,000 clones, less than 85% of them seen only once. The clonotype comes from an adult with an advanced solid tumor such as melanoma, head and neck, liver or kidney cancer. The sequences come from CD4+ or CD8+ T cells sorted from blood, collected in a trial of the OX40 agonist ivuxolimab. The gene calls are TRBV4-3 and TRBJ1-5; no clear D gene. CDR3 in amino acids: CASSQDPYGSQPQHF. The CDR3 DNA reads as TGCGCCAGCAGCCAAGATCCCTACGGGAGTCAGCCCCAGCATTTT.